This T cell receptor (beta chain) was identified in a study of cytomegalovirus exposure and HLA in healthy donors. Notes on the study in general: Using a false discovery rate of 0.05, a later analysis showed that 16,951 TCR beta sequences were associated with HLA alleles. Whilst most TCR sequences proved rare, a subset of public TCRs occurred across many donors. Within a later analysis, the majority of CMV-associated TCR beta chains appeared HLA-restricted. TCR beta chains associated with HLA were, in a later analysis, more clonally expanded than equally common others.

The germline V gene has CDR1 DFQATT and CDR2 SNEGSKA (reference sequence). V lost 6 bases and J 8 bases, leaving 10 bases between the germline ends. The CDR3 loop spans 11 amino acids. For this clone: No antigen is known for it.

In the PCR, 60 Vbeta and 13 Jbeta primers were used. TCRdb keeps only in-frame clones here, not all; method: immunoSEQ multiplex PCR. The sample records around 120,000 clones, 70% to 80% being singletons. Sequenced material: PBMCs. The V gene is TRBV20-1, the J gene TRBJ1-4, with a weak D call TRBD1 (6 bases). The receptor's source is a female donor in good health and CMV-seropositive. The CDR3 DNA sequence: TGCAGTGCGAAAGACAGGGAAAAACTGTTTTTT. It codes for CSAKDREKLFF.